The TCR beta chain under discussion was sequenced for a study of CD8 T cells in Susac syndrome (dated by TCRdb to the late 2010s). About the investigation overall: Of the Susac syndrome patients who were sequenced, roughly 8 were in clinical remission while five or six had clinically active disease. The study used repertoire sequencing to test whether antigen drove CD8+ T cell activation and differentiation in Susac syndrome. At the time of blood withdrawal, Susac syndrome patients were either therapy-naive, taking corticosteroids (with some also receiving IVIg), or on IVIg alone. The clonality of the CD8+ T cell repertoire was compared across 12 healthy donors, some 14 Susac syndrome patients and about 16 multiple sclerosis patients.

RNA was extracted with the RNeasy kit and 0.5 to 1 ug was reverse transcribed using random hexamers. The immunoSEQ multiplex PCR assay, which covers 54 Vbeta and 13 Jbeta segments, was used to amplify TCR beta CDR3 regions. Bias from PCR amplification was corrected by using a synthetic template baseline for primer optimization and for computational correction. The original methods were these. Only productive sequences were kept, with reads annotated to V, D and J genes according to IMGT and analyzed in immunoSEQ Analyzer. To calculate clonality, Shannon entropy was normalized by log2 of the number of productive unique sequences and then subtracted from one. Public and private clones were assessed among the 100 most prevalent clones of each patient and control. Clones were defined as Susac-specific when absent from the healthy and MS cohorts, from about a thousand published viral clones and from other ImmuneACCESS disease sequences. The public sequencing data were trimmed at Q25 with fastp and processed into clonotypes with MiXCR by TCRdb, which kept only in-frame beta chains. Each CDR3 protein appears once, grouped with its most common genes and DNA. These V and J calls derive from TCRdb rather than the authors' analysis. The sample includes approximately 190,000 distinct CDR3 sequences, with 85% to 95% observed a single time. The ten largest clones capture around 0.16% of the sample.

The paper as a whole reports these results and caveats: Clonal expansion was observed in Susac syndrome CD8+ repertoires, with the highest expansion in CD8+ TEMRA cells and greater expansion in clinically active than in remitting patients. The TCR sequencing and HLA analysis was acknowledged to have included a relatively small number of individuals. Sixteen Susac-specific public clones were identified in the total CD8+ repertoire, and several Susac-specific public clones were identified in the CD8+ TEMRA repertoire.

In the germline V gene (reference sequence), CDR1 corresponds to LNHNV and CDR2 to YYDKDF. The CDR3 measures 14 amino acids from cysteine to phenylalanine. Solely the CDR3 DNA is kept, with 42 bases framed from the first base. V and J are truncated by 6 bases and 3 bases respectively, leaving an intervening sequence of 12 bases. Peripheral blood CD8+ and CD4+ T cells from healthy donors, Susac syndrome patients and multiple sclerosis patients were profiled by high-throughput TCR beta sequencing. The Susac syndrome patients fulfilled recently defined diagnostic criteria for either definite or probable disease. Bulk CD8+ and CD4+ T cells were purified by magnetic negative isolation, whereas CD8+ TEMRA cells were enriched by FACS. Blood was drawn into EDTA tubes, processed within 24 hours, and PBMCs were isolated by density gradient centrifugation. PBMCs destined for TCR sequencing were cryopreserved in liquid nitrogen and later thawed in a 37 °C water bath. Purity of sorted or isolated CD4+, CD8+ and CD8+ TEMRA cells was at least 90%.

As to this clonotype: No cognate antigen has been identified for it. No base quality information exists; no much larger clone differs at one position.

Sequenced: CD8+ T cells from PBMCs. The chain links TRBV15 with TRBJ2-1; a confident D gene designation cannot be given. This TCR was sampled from a human donor with Susac syndrome. The CDR3: CATSVAELYNEQFF. The sequenced DNA: TGTGCCACCAGTGTTGCCGAACTCTACAATGAGCAGTTCTTC.